The clone carrying this TCR beta chain was counted between two and nine times. Unique molecular identifiers were built into the TCRbeta library. One entry per CDR3 protein results from TCRdb running MiXCR on the PCR reads. In the table there are some 340,000 distinct CDR3 sequences, 10% of which are singletons. From germline, CDR1 is SGHRS and CDR2 YFSETQ. The CDR3 loop spans 16 amino acids. Trimming removed 4 bases from V and 5 bases from J; junction bases left unmatched: 11. The data were obtained in a study of T-cell reconstitution after alpha-beta-depleted transplantation in children. The sample here was PBMCs from the stem cell graft donor, taken from the stem cell graft. The V and J genes are TRBV5-1 and TRBJ2-1, with 8 bases fitting TRBD2. The TCR sequence derives from a human donor who donated a stem cell graft to a child with acute lymphoblastic leukemia. The CDR3 loop reads CASSPVLAGRDNEQFF. DNA of the CDR3: TGCGCCAGCAGCCCCGTCCTAGCGGGCAGGGACAATGAGCAGTTCTTC.